This TCR beta chain was observed in a study of T cells in Graves' hyperthyroidism and ophthalmopathy (dated 2019 in TCRdb). About the study as a whole: A discovery cohort of roughly 96 patients, roughly 40 with Graves' ophthalmopathy and 55 to 65 with stable Graves' hyperthyroidism, was used to find distinguishing TCR V-J signatures. Whether ophthalmopathy could be predicted prospectively was tested in an independent validation cohort made up of under 20 hyperthyroidism patients plus 17 patients who later progressed to ophthalmopathy. The roughly 91 discovery patients were randomly divided into training and test sets at a 7:3 ratio. Thyroid tissue and blood T-cell repertoires from more than five Graves' hyperthyroidism patients were also compared in the study. After sampling, hyperthyroidism patients received methimazole starting at 30 mg daily, and ophthalmopathy patients received high-dose intravenous methylprednisolone. TCR Vbeta CDR3 sequencing of 120 to 150 peripheral blood samples (under 45 ophthalmopathy, over 70 hyperthyroidism and around 17 progressor patients) is reported in the paper. Findings and caveats that apply to the study as a whole: Blood samples also contained most of the expanded thyroid clonotypes (frequency above 0.001), which suggests that blood repertoires may reflect thyroid immune responses. A 13 V-J signature model separated ophthalmopathy from stable hyperthyroidism, with 87.88% sensitivity and roughly 81% specificity in cross-validation and 80%/75% in testing. Sample size was not statistically predetermined, and blinding of investigators to group allocation was not performed. During validation, the model predicted progression to ophthalmopathy a median of roughly six months ahead of onset, with around 71% sensitivity and under 85% specificity.

As to this clonotype: Its antigen is still unknown. Within one base of it there is no much larger clone, and no base qualities were kept.

The TCR beta CDR3 regions were amplified from RNA transcripts. The first round of RT-PCR for the TCR CDR3 was performed with the HTBI primer set and the Qiagen OneStep RT-PCR kit. Libraries were constructed in a second round of multiplex PCR, after which size selection and purification were performed. Paired-end sequencing of the libraries was performed with 100 bp reads on an Illumina HiSeq2000. The source study handled its data this way. Raw data were processed with SOAPnuke, discarding reads with adapters, uncalled bases, mean Phred below 15, or no exact constant-primer or identifier match. High-quality paired reads were merged with COPE v1.2.5, and unique nucleotide sequences were defined as clonotypes. MiTCR v1.1 was used to align the clonotypes against IMGT TRBV, TRBD and TRBJ reference segments. The analysis included only V-J combinations with a frequency above 0.0001, which together covered more than 99% of the repertoires. A TCS score was defined as the ratio of F50 (clonal expansion) to E x V (chaos), with BLOSUM62-based TCRdist applied between CDR3 peptides within each V-J. Welch's t-statistics and random forest reduced 450 to 600 V-J features to roughly 13, which were used in a naive Bayes classifier (R e1071). The Morisita-Horn index was used to measure how similar the thyroid and blood repertoires were. Through fastp at Q25 and MiXCR, TCRdb rebuilt clones from the public reads, retaining in-frame beta chains. All rows with the same CDR3 protein become a single entry with the most common DNA and genes. These V and J calls are TCRdb output, not the study's own analysis. The sample records more than 500,000 distinct CDR3 sequences, approximately 48% of which are singletons. The ten largest make up 44% of the sample.

Cut back by 4 bases and 3 bases, the V and J ends lie 12 bases apart. There are 13 amino acids in the CDR3, from cysteine to phenylalanine inclusive. The only DNA kept is the CDR3, 39 bases in frame from the first base. CDR1 and CDR2 are read off the germline V gene as SQVTM and ANQGSEA. Patients with uncontrolled infections, other autoimmune diseases, pregnancy or lactation were excluded. Diagnoses were based on clinical symptoms, serum thyroxine and TRAb, thyroid ultrasound and orbital computed tomography. Total RNA was extracted with Trizol reagent, and quality was checked on an Agilent 2100 Bioanalyzer.

The sequence joins TRBV29-1 to TRBJ2-5; there is no confident call for the D gene. Material for sequencing was peripheral blood or thyroid tissue (not recorded which). The clonotype comes from an adult woman with Graves' disease, either hyperthyroidism or ophthalmopathy (not recorded which). The nucleotide sequence reads as follows: TGCAGCGTTGTTTTCGGGTGGGAAGAGACCCAGTACTTC. It encodes CSVVFGWEETQYF.